This T cell receptor (beta chain) emerged from a study of cytomegalovirus exposure and HLA in healthy donors. Findings of the study overall: Certain indistinguishable V segments, among them TRBV6-2 and TRBV6-3, were excluded.

This PCR relied on a set of 60 Vbeta primers and 13 Jbeta primers. The table came from immunoSEQ multiplex PCR; TCRdb's copy has only in-frame clones and leaves some out. The sample carries some 150,000 clones, approximately 82% recorded once. Trimming at V came to 5 bases and at J to 2 bases, leaving 2 bases not matched to a gene. CDR1 and CDR2 (germline): MDHEN, SYDVKM. The CDR3 totals 14 residues. Note on this clone: The antigen is unknown.

J is TRBJ2-7 and V is TRBV28, with TRBD2 identical over 11 bases. The material sequenced was PBMCs. The origin of this receptor is a male donor in good health and CMV-seronegative. In nucleotides, the CDR3 is TGTGCCAGCAGTCGACTAGCGGGACCCTACGAGCAGTACTTC. Encoded protein: CASSRLAGPYEQYF. Using reference TRBV28 and TRBJ2-7 for the parts outside the CDR3, the full variable domain is DVKVTQSSRYLVKRTGEKVFLECVQDMDHENMFWYRQDPGLGLRLIYFSYDVKMKEKGDIPEGYSVSREKKERFSLILESASTNQTSMYLCASSRLAGPYEQYFGPGTRLTVT.